The 3 T cell receptor beta chains below come from one sample, sequenced in a study of blood T cell repertoires in COVID-19. Profiling relied on immunoSEQ multiplex PCR, and the TCRdb table lists in-frame clones only, not all of them. The data contain 250,000 to 350,000 clones, around 89% of them seen just once; the ten biggest clones take up roughly an eighth. Sequenced: peripheral blood. The receptors originated from a woman in her fifties or sixties with acute or convalescent COVID-19.

The J gene is TRBJ2-3, the V gene TRBV5-1; D not certain. V dropped 1 base and J dropped 2 bases, with 8 bases sitting between them. Germline CDR1 SGHRS, CDR2 YFSETQ. The CDR3 extends over 14 amino acids. CDR3: CASSLQRATDTQYF. CDR3 DNA: TGCGCCAGCAGCTTGCAAAGAGCCACAGATACGCAGTATTTT.

The chain carries TRBV7-2 and TRBJ1-5; TRBD1 is a possible D gene (5 bases). V shed 5 bases and J shed 3 bases, with 11 bases lying between them. CDR1 and CDR2 (germline): SGHTA, FQGNSA. This CDR3 contains 14 residues. CDR3: CASSPDRLNQPQHF. The CDR3 bases are TGTGCCAGCAGCCCTGACAGACTCAATCAGCCCCAGCATTTT.

CDR3 nucleotides: TGTGCCAGCAGCTGGACTAGTATTGGAGATACGCAGTATTTT. Translation: CASSWTSIGDTQYF. The rearrangement links TRBV28 to TRBJ2-3; 7 bases line up with TRBD2. The CDR3 has 14 amino acids. Germline CDR1 MDHEN, CDR2 SYDVKM. Trimming cost V 6 bases and J 5 bases; bases outside gene matches: 8.